This T cell receptor (beta chain) was found in a study of blood T cell repertoires in COVID-19. Measured with immunoSEQ multiplex PCR; TCRdb has only the in-frame clones, and not every one. The repertoire holds around 160,000 clones, with just under 90% as singletons. V was trimmed by 6 bases and J by 4 bases, leaving 12 bases between them. Germline assignment: CDR1 SGHAT and CDR2 FQNNGV. This CDR3 has 13 amino acids. Patients in Seattle were enrolled during active infection, then followed longitudinally. This clonotype was obtained from a woman aged 65 to 85 with COVID-19, enrolled during active disease. The sample taken for sequencing was peripheral blood. The gene calls are TRBV11-2 and TRBJ2-5, with D perhaps TRBD2 (7 bases). Written as DNA, the CDR3 is TGTGCCAGCAGTTCGGGGGGCGGAGAGACCCAGTACTTC. It is translated as CASSSGGGETQYF.